This T cell receptor (beta chain) was identified in a study of blood T cell repertoires in COVID-19 (dated by TCRdb to between 2020 and 2021). Some background on the complete study: Collaborator samples came from the United States, Italy and Spain and covered acute and convalescent phases of COVID-19. Deeply sampled blood TCRbeta repertoires from subjects exposed to, actively infected with, or recovered from COVID-19 were included in the dataset. Nearly every sample came with metadata listing a de-identified subject ID, COVID-19 status, age in years and sex. Samples were obtained from the ongoing ImmuneRACE study (first 160 participants) and from about 1,300 subjects provided by 6 global collaborators. The repertoires were made available in a free public database intended to serve as a resource for research on the immune response to SARS-CoV-2. The material from the prospective study consisted of cDNA or gDNA derived from T cells, B-cell-depleted T cells, or PBMCs. Where HLA class I and class II types were available, the types were taken from metadata supplied by the sample provider, not from assay-based typing.

Clipping removes 5 bases from V and 3 bases from J, with 4 as the unmatched junction base count. Per the germline V gene, MGHDK is the CDR1 and SYGVNS is the CDR2. From cysteine to phenylalanine, the CDR3 is 15 amino acids long. Left in the record is the CDR3 DNA by itself, 45 bases read in frame from the first base. The collaborating institutions used their own protocols to collect whole blood in K2EDTA tubes. For TCRbeta analysis, collaborators shipped samples in one of three forms: frozen whole blood, isolated PBMCs, or DNA extracted from either of those sample types. Overall study outcomes, separate from this receptor: How much clinical and demographic metadata was included differed by source and by participant, and the metadata was provided uncurated.

A note on this clone: Its antigen remains unidentified. No quality values exist for individual bases; no much larger clone is one base distant.

The immunoSEQ Assay, a bias-controlled multiplex PCR, was used to amplify TCRbeta CDR3 regions from genomic DNA. From the authors' description of their analysis: Within the assay, amplification of reference gene primers was used to estimate how many nucleated cells each sample contained. To quantify the absolute abundance of each unique TCRbeta CDR3 rearrangement, sequence reads were collapsed and filtered. For each sample, productive Simpson clonality was calculated as the square root of Simpson's diversity index across productive rearrangements. TCRdb carries this immuneACCESS record with in-frame sequences only. Its versions omit some clonotypes, under half of them owing to an unresolved V gene in the studies checked, with the rest unexplained. That table is the source of V, J and clone size, and D and trimming were worked out from the DNA. This sample is represented by 200,000 to 300,000 clones; about 83% of them were singletons. Jointly, the top ten make up roughly 5.5% of the sample.

The rearrangement combines TRBV25-1 with TRBJ1-6; TRBD1 lines up with 7 middle nucleotides. The TCR comes from a human donor in a cohort sampled during active COVID-19. Material for sequencing was peripheral blood. The DNA is as follows: TGTGCCAGCAGTAGGACAGGCCGCTATAATTCACCCCTCCACTTT. This gives the protein CASSRTGRYNSPLHF.